This is a list of T cell receptor beta chains from one sample in a study of T cell responses to AZD1222 COVID-19 vaccine. Sequencing used immunoSEQ multiplex PCR; TCRdb keeps in-frame clones, though not all of them. This sample has more than 100,000 clones, with approximately 90% found just once. The material was peripheral blood, obtained on day 0 of AZD1222 vaccination. These receptors were taken from an adult in good health. The CDR3 runs from the conserved cysteine through the conserved F or W. A D gene is named only where the DNA matches it firmly. Not all rows give a size; the values are once, few, many and, for expanded clones, a class.

J gene	V gene	clone size	D gene	CDR3 DNA	CDR3 protein
TRBJ1-1	TRBV4-2	-	-	TGTGCCAGCAGCCCAGAAGGCCCGCGGACTGAAGCTTTCTTT	CASSPEGPRTEAFF
TRBJ1-2	TRBV7-2	few	-	TGTGCCAGCAGCTTCGAAGCGCGGGCCGGGGCCTATGGCTACACCTTC	CASSFEARAGAYGYTF
TRBJ2-2	TRBV7-8	-	TRBD2	TGTGCCAGCAGCCCCTCAAGCGGGAGAGGAACCGGGGAGCTGTTTTTT	CASSPSSGRGTGELFF
TRBJ1-3	TRBV18	few	TRBD1	TGTGCCAGCTCACAAAACCAGGGGGACTCTGGAAACACCATATATTTT	CASSQNQGDSGNTIYF
TRBJ1-1	TRBV12-5	once	-	TGTGCTAGTGGTTTGCCGATCGACACTGAAGCTTTCTTT	CASGLPIDTEAFF
TRBJ2-7	TRBV4-2	-	TRBD2	TGTGCCAGCAGCCAAGATCTAGCGGGGGCCCGCTACGAGCAGTACTTC	CASSQDLAGARYEQYF
TRBJ1-1	TRBV4-1	-	-	TGCGCCAGCAGCCAAGGAAGAGGGAATACTGAAGCTTTCTTT	CASSQGRGNTEAFF
TRBJ1-1	TRBV27	-	-	TGTGCCAGCAGTTTCTCAGGGGCGAACACTGAAGCTTTCTTT	CASSFSGANTEAFF
TRBJ2-7	TRBV4-2	-	-	TGTGCCAGCAGCCAAGAGGCGACCTACGAGCAGTACTTC	CASSQEATYEQYF
TRBJ1-3	TRBV28	-	-	TGTGCCAGCAGCCCGCCTTTAGGAGGCTCTGGAAACACCATATATTTT	CASSPPLGGSGNTIYF
TRBJ2-3	TRBV27	-	-	TGTGCCAGCAGTTTCGTCAGCCTTTACACAGATACGCAGTATTTT	CASSFVSLYTDTQYF
TRBJ2-7	TRBV13	-	-	TGTGCCAGCAGCCTAGCCCAGGGCTACGAGCAGTACTTC	CASSLAQGYEQYF
TRBJ1-6	TRBV28	-	-	TGTGCCAGCAGTGTTAGGACTGTCTCAGATTCACCCCTCCACTTT	CASSVRTVSDSPLHF
TRBJ1-5	TRBV7-2	-	-	TGTGCCAGCACCCCAGGGACCAGCAATCAGCCCCAGCATTTT	CASTPGTSNQPQHF
TRBJ2-7	TRBV29-1	-	TRBD2	TGCAGCGTTGAGCAACTAGCGGACTACGAGCAGTACTTC	CSVEQLADYEQYF
TRBJ2-3	TRBV4-1	-	-	TGCGCCAGCAGCCAAGGGTTGGTTAGGGGGAGGGGGGATACGCAGTATTTT	CASSQGLVRGRGDTQYF
TRBJ1-1	TRBV7-3	-	-	TGTGCCAGCACCAAGGACAGCGGGACTGAAGCTTTCTTT	CASTKDSGTEAFF
TRBJ2-1	TRBV30	-	-	TGTGCCTGGAGTAACGCTTACAATGAGCAGTTCTTC	CAWSNAYNEQFF
TRBJ2-3	TRBV5-4	-	TRBD2	TGTGCCAGCAGCCAGCGGGGGGGCCTACGCACAGATACGCAGTATTTT	CASSQRGGLRTDTQYF
TRBJ2-1	TRBV7-3	-	-	TGTGCCAGCAGCTTAACGGGGAACAATGAGCAGTTCTTC	CASSLTGNNEQFF
TRBJ1-6	TRBV4-3	-	-	TGCGCCAGCAGCCAAGACAGCTATAATTCACCCCTCCACTTT	CASSQDSYNSPLHF
TRBJ1-2	TRBV11-1	-	TRBD1	TGTGCCAGCAGCTCGGGACAGGGCTATGGCTACACCTTC	CASSSGQGYGYTF
TRBJ1-5	TRBV11-3	-	-	TGTGCCAGCAGCTCCCCACCCATGGGGGACCCGGGTGGCGTGAATCAGCCCCAGCATTTT	CASSSPPMGDPGGVNQPQHF
TRBJ1-2	TRBV4-3	-	TRBD1	TGCGCCAGCAGCCTAGGACAGGGGGGCTACACCTTC	CASSLGQGGYTF
TRBJ1-2	TRBV20-1	-	-	TGCAGTGCTAGTATGGGCCCCGAGGGCACCTTC	CSASMGPEGTF
TRBJ1-2	TRBV6-2/TRBV6-3	once	-	TGTGCCAGCAGCGAAAGGATAAAACAGGTCCGCGTCGGGGGCTACACCTTC	CASSERIKQVRVGGYTF
TRBJ2-2	TRBV14	-	-	TGTGCCAGCAGCCAGTATAGGGCAGGGTCGACCGGGGAGCTGTTTTTT	CASSQYRAGSTGELFF
TRBJ1-6	TRBV19	-	-	TGTGCCAGTAGTAAGTCTGCCGGACAGTATAATTCACCCCTCCACTTT	CASSKSAGQYNSPLHF
TRBJ2-1	TRBV24-1	-	-	TGTGCCACCAGTGATCTTCAGTCAAGCTCCTACAATGAGCAGTTCTTC	CATSDLQSSSYNEQFF
TRBJ1-2	TRBV11-2	-	-	TGTGCCAGCAGCTTAAAAGGCTCTCAAGGGTATGGCTACACCTTC	CASSLKGSQGYGYTF
TRBJ1-2	TRBV7-2	-	-	TGTGCCAGCAGCTCGACAGCTAACTATGGCTACACCTTC	CASSSTANYGYTF
TRBJ2-5	TRBV9	-	-	TGTGCCAGCAGCGTAAACCCAAGCCCACAAGAGACCCAGTACTTC	CASSVNPSPQETQYF